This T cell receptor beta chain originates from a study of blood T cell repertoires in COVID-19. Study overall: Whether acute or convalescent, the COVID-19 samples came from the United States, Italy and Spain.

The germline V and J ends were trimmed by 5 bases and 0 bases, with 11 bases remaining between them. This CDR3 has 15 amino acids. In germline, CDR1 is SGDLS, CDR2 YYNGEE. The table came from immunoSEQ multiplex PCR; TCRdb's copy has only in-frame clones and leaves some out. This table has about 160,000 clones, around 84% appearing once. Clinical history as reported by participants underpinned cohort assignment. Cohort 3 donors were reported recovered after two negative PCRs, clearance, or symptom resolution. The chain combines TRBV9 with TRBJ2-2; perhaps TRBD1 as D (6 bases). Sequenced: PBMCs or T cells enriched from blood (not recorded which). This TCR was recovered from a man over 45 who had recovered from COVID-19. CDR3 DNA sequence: TGTGCCAGCAGACCGGGACAAGCGAACACCGGGGAGCTGTTTTTT. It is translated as CASRPGQANTGELFF.